Listed here are 17 T cell receptor beta chains from one sample, sequenced in a study of vaccination and CD4 T cells after COVID-19. Sequencing of the DNA from cultured CD4+ T cells was carried out with the Oncomine TCR Beta short-read assay. TCRdb reanalysed the PCR reads using MiXCR and keeps one entry per CDR3 protein. Among 3,000 to 4,000 distinct CDR3 sequences, 24% were seen once, and the ten largest hold about 53%. These receptors lack a known antigen. Treatment defined: roughly 10-day PBMC culture with coronavirus spike peptide pools or control peptides (ViraFEST assay). The sample here was CD4+ T cells from blood, cultured in vitro, taken after SARS-CoV-2 vaccination. Receptor source: a human donor who had recovered from COVID-19.

The chain links TRBV7-2 to TRBJ2-7; a weak D match, TRBD2 (5 bases). Germline V gene lookup returns CDR1 SGHTA and CDR2 FQGNSA. The CDR3 length is 13 residues. V lost 4 bases and J lost 2, with 9 bases in between. The CDR3 DNA sequence: TGTGCCAGCAGCTCGAGGGTACCCTACGAGCAGTACTTC. It codes for CASSSRVPYEQYF. Combining the CDR3 with reference TRBV7-2 and TRBJ2-7 gives the whole variable domain GAGVSQSPSNKVTEKGKDVELRCDPISGHTALYWYRQSLGQGLEFLIYFQGNSAPDKSGLPSDRFSAERTGGSVSTLTIQRTQQEDSAVYLCASSSRVPYEQYFGPGTRLTVT.

This clonotype is deemed medium-sized. The chain joins TRBV7-2 to TRBJ2-7; 7 positions agree with TRBD2. Trimming cost V 1 base and J 3 bases; bases outside gene matches: 3. The length of the CDR3 is 14 residues. CDR1 and CDR2 from the germline V gene are SGHTA and FQGNSA. The CDR3 protein is CASSLGRDYYEQYF. The CDR3 DNA reads TGTGCCAGCAGCTTAGGAAGGGACTACTACGAGCAGTACTTC.

In its sample, this clonotype ranks as medium-sized (0.01 to 0.1%). The chain couples TRBV28 to TRBJ1-1, with 7 bases matching TRBD1. Trimming removed 6 bases from V and 0 bases from J; junction bases left unmatched: 10. The CDR3 is made up of 16 amino acids. Germline CDR1 and CDR2: MDHEN and SYDVKM. The CDR3 coding sequence is TGTGCCAGCAGGCCCGGCATACAGGGGCTGAACACTGAAGCTTTCTTT. This translates into CASRPGIQGLNTEAFF.

DNA for the CDR3: TGTGCCACCAGTGATTTGTCTAATGAGCAGTTCTTC. It specifies CATSDLSNEQFF. The V gene is TRBV24-1, the J gene TRBJ2-1; no definite D call. The V gene's germline CDR1 is KGHDR and CDR2 SFDVKD. This CDR3 comprises 12 residues. The V end was cut by 0 bases, the J end by 7 bases, with 3 bases between.

This clonotype came up many times. The gene calls are TRBV28 and TRBJ1-5, with a possible D match to TRBD1 (5 bases). V was clipped by 4 bases and J by 1 base, with 14 bases between them. The germline gives CDR1 MDHEN, CDR2 SYDVKM. CDR3 length equals 16 residues. CDR3 loop: CASSWGSGGSNQPQHF. DNA of the CDR3: TGTGCCAGCAGTTGGGGGTCGGGGGGAAGCAATCAGCCCCAGCATTTT.

This clonotype came up a few times. The CDR3 reads CASTERGGRGQSPLHF. The CDR3 DNA is TGTGCCAGTACGGAGAGGGGCGGCAGGGGGCAATCACCCCTCCACTTT. The chain has TRBV19 and TRBJ1-6; TRBD1 matches at 8 bases. Per germline, CDR1 LNHDA and CDR2 SQIVND (reference sequence). The CDR3 runs 16 residues. Trimming at V came to 7 bases and at J to 10 bases, leaving 15 bases not matched to a gene.

This clonotype showed up just a few times. The V gene is TRBV28, the J gene TRBJ2-3; no reliable D call. There are 13 residues in the CDR3. The germline CDR1 and CDR2 sequences are MDHEN and SYDVKM. Trimming took off 3 bases at V and 12 bases at J, with 16 bases between the two ends. CDR3 amino acids: CASSFPQPNTQYF. DNA of the CDR3: TGTGCCAGCAGTTTTCCACAGCCGAACACCCAGTATTTT.

The sample holds a few counts of this clonotype. This rearrangement joins TRBV4-1 to TRBJ1-1; D not certain. Germline CDR1 is MGHRA and CDR2 is YSYEKL. Trimming pared 1 base from V and 9 bases from J, leaving 9 bases between. The CDR3 contains 12 residues. CDR3 protein: CASSQGADKAFF. CDR3 in DNA: TGCGCCAGCAGCCAAGGGGCAGACAAAGCTTTCTTT.

This clonotype showed up just a few times. The chain links TRBV10-3 to TRBJ1-6; no clear D. The CDR3 consists of 14 residues. V was shortened by 3 bases and J by 6 bases, with 9 bases between the two germline ends. Germline CDR1 is ENHRY and CDR2 is SYGVKD. The CDR3, as DNA: TGTGCCATCAGTGAAGGCGCCGGTAATTCACCCCTCCACTTT. It yields the protein CAISEGAGNSPLHF.

This clonotype is large (0.1 to 1%) within its sample. The V call is TRBV5-8, the J call TRBJ2-5; 9 bases agree with TRBD2. This CDR3 is 15 amino acids long. Germline CDR1 and CDR2: SGHTS and YDEGEE. The V segment lost 4 bases and the J segment 5 bases; nucleotides outside the gene matches: 9. CDR3 amino acids: CASSPGLAGEETQYF. For the CDR3, the DNA is TGTGCCAGCAGCCCGGGACTAGCCGGGGAGGAGACCCAGTACTTC.

By share, this clonotype counts as medium-sized. The chain has TRBV20-1 and TRBJ2-7; D perhaps matches TRBD1 (6 bases). The germline gives CDR1 DFQATT, CDR2 SNEGSKA (reference sequence). The V gene lost 5 bases and the J gene lost 6 bases, with 23 bases spanning the gap. The CDR3 runs to 15 residues. The CDR3: CSAGPRQDLLGEQYF. CDR3 DNA: TGCAGTGCTGGGCCCCGACAGGACCTGCTGGGCGAGCAGTACTTC.

By its share, this clonotype is medium-sized. The J gene is TRBJ1-2, the V gene TRBV7-6; TRBD1 aligns across 7 bases. The CDR3 contains 12 residues. Germline trimming cut 5 bases from V and 7 bases from J; bases unmatched to any gene: 4. CDR1 and CDR2 (germline): SGHVS, FNYEAQ. DNA for the CDR3: TGTGCCAGCAGCGACTACAGGGGTGGCTACACCTTC. It translates to CASSDYRGGYTF.

This rearrangement joins TRBV7-2 to TRBJ2-1, with D maybe TRBD1 (6 bases). The germline gives CDR1 SGHTA, CDR2 FQGNSA. Trimming took off 6 bases at V and 8 bases at J, with 17 bases between the two ends. The CDR3 sequence is 14 residues long. CDR3 region: CASRPNLQGDEQFF. The CDR3 coding sequence is TGTGCCAGCAGACCAAACTTACAGGGCGATGAGCAGTTCTTC.

This clonotype occurred a few times. The chain links TRBV20-1 to TRBJ1-3; D is perhaps TRBD1 (5 bases). Germline V lookup: CDR1 DFQATT, CDR2 SNEGSKA (reference sequence). Trimming shortened V by 2 bases and J by 8 bases, and 19 bases separated the two germline ends. The CDR3 totals 15 residues. CDR3 amino acids: CSARYAGTTGDTIYF. As DNA, the CDR3 is TGCAGTGCTAGATATGCAGGGACTACCGGGGACACCATATATTTT.

This clonotype is labeled large (0.1 to 1%). The genes are TRBV10-3 and TRBJ2-7, with D perhaps matching TRBD2 (6 bases). CDR1 is ENHRY and CDR2 is SYGVKD in the germline V gene. The CDR3 totals 13 residues. The germline V and J ends were trimmed by 0 bases and 10 bases, with 13 bases remaining between them. The CDR3 sequence: CAISESGLGRQYF. The CDR3 region has the DNA TGTGCCATCAGTGAGTCGGGACTGGGTCGACAGTACTTC.

This clonotype was observed a handful of times. CDR3 protein: CRAGKDSYEQYF. CDR3 in DNA: TGCAGGGCAGGGAAGGACTCCTACGAGCAGTACTTC. V gene TRBV20-1 combines with J gene TRBJ2-7; tentatively, D is TRBD1 (5 bases). The CDR3 contains 12 residues. Germline assignment: CDR1 DFQATT and CDR2 SNEGSKA (reference sequence).

With regard to this clonotype: This may stem from a read error, because a much larger clone lies one nucleotide away. The CDR3 region has the DNA TGTGCCAGCAGTACCCAGGGGGCTGGGGGAGGGACCCAGTACTTC. As protein: CASSTQGAGGGTQYF. The J gene is TRBJ2-5, the V gene TRBV6-1; 8 bases match TRBD1. Per germline, CDR1 MNHNS and CDR2 SASEGT. With V trimmed by 5 bases and J by 7 bases, 12 bases remained unmatched. The CDR3 runs to 15 residues.